This TCR beta chain is from a study of blood T cell repertoires in COVID-19. About the study: Researchers got acute and convalescent COVID-19 samples from the United States, Italy and Spain. PBMCs, B-cell-depleted T cells, or T cells were the source of the cDNA or gDNA that made up the material.

This CDR3 spans 15 amino acids. Germline CDR1 and CDR2: LNHDA and SQIVND (reference sequence). The V segment lost 2 bases and the J segment 3 bases; nucleotides outside the gene matches: 7. In the study's own analysis: Estimates of nucleated cell counts were drawn from the amplification of reference gene primers. The protocol was immunoSEQ multiplex PCR, while the TCRdb copy is restricted to in-frame clones and leaves out a portion. The V and J calls and clone size come from that table; D and trimming were worked out from the DNA. The sample lists approximately 220,000 clones; approximately 88% were seen once.

The sequence derives from a man in his forties or fifties with acute or convalescent COVID-19. Sequencing was done on a sample of peripheral blood. The chain recombines TRBV19 with TRBJ2-7, with 7 positions matching TRBD2. In DNA form, the CDR3 reads TGTGCCAGTAGTATAATGAGCGGGGATATCTACGAGCAGTACTTC. Translating gives CASSIMSGDIYEQYF.